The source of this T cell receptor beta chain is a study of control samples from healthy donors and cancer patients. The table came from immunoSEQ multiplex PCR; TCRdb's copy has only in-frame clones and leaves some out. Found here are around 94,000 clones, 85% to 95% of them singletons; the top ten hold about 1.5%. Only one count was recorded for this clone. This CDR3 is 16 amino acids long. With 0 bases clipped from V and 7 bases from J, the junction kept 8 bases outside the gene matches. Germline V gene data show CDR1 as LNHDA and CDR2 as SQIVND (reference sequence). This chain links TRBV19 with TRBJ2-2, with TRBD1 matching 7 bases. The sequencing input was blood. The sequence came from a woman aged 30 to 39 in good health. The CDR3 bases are TGTGCCAGTAGTATAGAAAGGGGGCGCAGTGGCGGGGAGCTGTTTTTT. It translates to CASSIERGRSGGELFF.